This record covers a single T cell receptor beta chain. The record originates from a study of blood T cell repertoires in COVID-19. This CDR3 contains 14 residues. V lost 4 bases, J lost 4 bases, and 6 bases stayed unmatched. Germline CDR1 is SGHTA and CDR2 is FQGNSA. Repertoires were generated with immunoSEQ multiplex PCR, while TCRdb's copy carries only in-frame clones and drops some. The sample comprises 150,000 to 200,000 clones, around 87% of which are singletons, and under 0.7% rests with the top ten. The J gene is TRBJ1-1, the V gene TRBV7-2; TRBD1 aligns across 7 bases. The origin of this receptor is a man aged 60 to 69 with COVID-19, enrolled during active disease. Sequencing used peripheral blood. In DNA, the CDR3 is TGTGCCAGCAGCTCGTTGGCAGGGGGCACTGAAGCTTTCTTT. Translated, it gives CASSSLAGGTEAFF.